This T cell receptor (beta chain) was sequenced during a study of cytomegalovirus exposure and HLA in healthy donors. Whole-study results and caveats: Information on immune exposure was restricted to one variable (CMV serostatus). Some TCR beta chains (roughly 160 of them) were listed as cytomegalovirus-associated.

The V gene end was trimmed by 3 bases and the J gene end by 1 base; junction bases not matched to a gene: 6. This CDR3 has 15 residues. Germline-derived CDR1 and CDR2 are MDHEN and SYDVKM. Remarks on this clone: The antigen is not known.

PCR used 60 Vbeta primers and 13 Jbeta primers. Repertoires were generated with immunoSEQ multiplex PCR, while TCRdb's copy carries only in-frame clones and drops some. This sample has about 120,000 clones, with 80% found just once. This clonotype originated in a female donor in good health and CMV-seropositive. Sequenced material: PBMCs. This chain connects TRBV28 to TRBJ2-7, with 7 bases matching TRBD2. CDR3 DNA sequence: TGTGCCAGCAGTTTTGGGCCCGGGGGGTCCTACGAGCAGTACTTC. It codes for CASSFGPGGSYEQYF.